Presented here are 11 T cell receptor beta chains from one specimen sequenced in a study of human T cells and chemical hapten exposure. As for time point: patch test 2, 6 weeks after DPC sensitization. Treatment specified: therapeutic diphenylcyclopropenone sensitization with weekly scalp DPC. MiXCR, run by TCRdb on the RACE reads, gives a single entry per CDR3 protein. Of tens of thousands of distinct CDR3 sequences listed, under 13% are singletons. Here the sequenced sample was whole blood, taken in connection with sensitization to the hapten diphenylcyclopropenone (DPC). The receptors originated from a woman in her fifties or sixties with alopecia areata. Some clones in this sample may be carry-over from other donors' samples.

This clonotype was counted between two and nine times. For the CDR3, the DNA is TGTGCCAGCTCACCAGGGAACACTGAAGCTTTCTTT. Amino acid sequence: CASSPGNTEAFF. The chain uses TRBV18 and TRBJ1-1; D gene uncertain. V dropped 2 bases and J dropped 1 base, with 2 bases sitting between them. Germline assignment: CDR1 KGHSH and CDR2 LQKENI. This CDR3 has 12 amino acids. The whole variable domain, filled in from reference TRBV18 and TRBJ1-1, reads NAGVMQNPRHLVRRRGQEARLRCSPMKGHSHVYWYRQLPEEGLKFMVYLQKENIIDESGMPKERFSAEFPKEGPSILRIQQVVRGDSAAYFCASSPGNTEAFFGQGTRLTVV.

The V and J genes are TRBV27 and TRBJ2-6; D is uncertain. From germline, CDR1 is MNHEY and CDR2 SMNVEV (reference sequence). Trimming removed 3 bases from V and 3 bases from J, with 9 bases in between. The CDR3 totals 15 residues. The CDR3 DNA is TGTGCCAGCAGTTTGTGGAGCGATGGGGCCAACGTCCTGACTTTC. Protein: CASSLWSDGANVLTF.

This clonotype has ten or more counts. The J gene is TRBJ2-1, the V gene TRBV7-8, with D hard to call. Trimming stripped 5 bases from V and 9 bases from J, with 20 bases between. CDR3 length: 15 residues. Per the germline V gene, CDR1 is SGHVS and CDR2 is FQNEAQ. CDR3 in amino acids: CASSANVAAPVEQFF. CDR3 nucleotide sequence: TGTGCCAGCAGCGCCAACGTCGCCGCCCCAGTTGAGCAGTTCTTC. Full variable domain (remainder filled in from reference TRBV7-8 and TRBJ2-1): GAGVSQSPRYKVAKRGQDVALRCDPISGHVSLFWYQQALGQGPEFLTYFQNEAQLDKSGLPSDRFFAERPEGSVSTLKIQRTQQEDSAVYLCASSANVAAPVEQFFGPGTRLTVL.

This clonotype was observed a handful of times. This sequence joins TRBV12-5 and TRBJ1-1; a possible D gene is TRBD1 (5 bases). The germline CDR1 and CDR2 sequences are LGHNT and FRNRAP. The CDR3 covers 16 residues. V gave up 0 bases and J gave up 5 bases, with 16 bases separating them. DNA for the CDR3: TGTGCTAGTGGTTTGGTACTTGGCAGCCCAGGGACTGAAGCTTTCTTT. Translating gives CASGLVLGSPGTEAFF.

This clonotype was counted at least ten times. This chain joins TRBV9 and TRBJ1-6; D is unclear. The length of the CDR3 is 18 residues. Trimming cost V 2 bases and J 0 bases, with 15 bases left between them. Germline-derived CDR1 and CDR2 are SGDLS and YYNGEE. The CDR3: CASSVDPASSSYNSPLHF. The CDR3 region has the DNA TGTGCCAGCAGCGTGGATCCAGCTTCAAGCTCCTATAATTCACCCCTCCACTTT.

There are many counts of this clonotype. The rearrangement joins TRBV6-4 to TRBJ2-3; 7 bases are shared with TRBD2. With V trimmed by 5 bases and J by 4 bases, 12 bases remained unmatched. Germline assignment: CDR1 MRHNA and CDR2 SNTAGT. This CDR3 region has 16 residues. CDR3 DNA sequence: TGTGCCAGCAGTCCCGATGGTGGCGGGAGCGCAGATACGCAGTATTTT. Translated, it gives CASSPDGGGSADTQYF.

Many counts were recorded for this clonotype. The V and J genes are TRBV29-1 and TRBJ2-1; no definite D call. The CDR3 runs to 11 residues. V lost 6 bases and J lost 6, with 9 bases in between. Germline values: CDR1 SQVTM, CDR2 ANQGSEA. CDR3 region: CSVKTANEQFF. DNA of the CDR3: TGCAGCGTCAAGACTGCCAATGAGCAGTTCTTC.

This chain joins TRBV29-1 and TRBJ2-3; TRBD1 matches 12 bases. V lost 3 bases, J lost 4 bases, and 2 bases stayed unmatched. Germline V gene sequence: CDR1 SQVTM, CDR2 ANQGSEA. CDR3 size: 14 residues. Written as DNA, the CDR3 is TGCAGCGTTGAGGGGACAGGGGGCGCAGATACGCAGTATTTT. As protein: CSVEGTGGADTQYF.

V and J are TRBV20-1 and TRBJ2-3, with 7 bases that match TRBD2. V dropped 2 bases and J dropped 2; count of bases not matched to a gene: 4. The germline V gene encodes CDR1 DFQATT and CDR2 SNEGSKA (reference sequence). The CDR3 totals 14 residues. The CDR3 sequence is CSARMAGVTDTQYF. The CDR3 region has the DNA TGCAGTGCTAGAATGGCGGGAGTCACAGATACGCAGTATTTT.

In this sample, this clonotype turned up a few times. The CDR3 is CASSLGLAQETQYF. The CDR3 nucleotides read TGTGCCAGCAGCTTGGGGCTTGCACAAGAGACCCAGTACTTC. The rearrangement joins TRBV5-4 to TRBJ2-5; D gene unclear. CDR3 length: 14 residues. The V gene lost 0 bases and the J gene lost 2 bases, with 8 bases spanning the gap. The germline gives CDR1 SGHNT, CDR2 YYREEE (reference sequence).

This clonotype was picked up many times. This chain connects TRBV5-1 to TRBJ1-1, with 11 bases matching TRBD1. J lost 2 bases, V lost 4 bases, and 7 bases had no gene match. Germline CDR1 SGHRS, CDR2 YFSETQ. The CDR3 extends over 16 amino acids. The CDR3 coding sequence is TGCGCCAGCAGCAGGACAGGGGGCGGAATTAACACTGAAGCTTTCTTT. Its protein product is CASSRTGGGINTEAFF.